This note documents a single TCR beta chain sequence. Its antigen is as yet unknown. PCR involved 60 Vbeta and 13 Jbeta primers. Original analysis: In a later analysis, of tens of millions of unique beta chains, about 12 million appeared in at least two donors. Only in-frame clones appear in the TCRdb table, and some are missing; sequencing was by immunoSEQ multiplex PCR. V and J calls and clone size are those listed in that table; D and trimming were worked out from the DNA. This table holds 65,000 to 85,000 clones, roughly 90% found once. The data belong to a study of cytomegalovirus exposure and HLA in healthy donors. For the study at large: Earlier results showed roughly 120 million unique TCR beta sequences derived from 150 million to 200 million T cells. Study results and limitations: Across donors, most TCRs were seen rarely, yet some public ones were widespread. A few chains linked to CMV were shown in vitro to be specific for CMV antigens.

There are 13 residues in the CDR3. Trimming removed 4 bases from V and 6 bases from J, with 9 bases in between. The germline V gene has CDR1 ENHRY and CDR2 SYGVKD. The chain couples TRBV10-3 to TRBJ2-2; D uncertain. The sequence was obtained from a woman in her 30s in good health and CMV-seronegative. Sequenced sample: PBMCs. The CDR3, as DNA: TGTGCCATCAGTGGCAGACTCGCCGGGGAGCTGTTTTTT. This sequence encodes CAISGRLAGELFF.